This is a list of T cell receptor beta chains from one sample in a study of CD8+ T cells in alopecia areata. Clones were sequenced by immunoSEQ multiplex PCR, and TCRdb holds only the in-frame ones, with some missing. The table records 50,000 to 70,000 clones, 40% to 50% of them present only once. Sequencing input: NKG2D-low CD8+ T cells sorted from blood. The receptors stem from a human donor with alopecia areata. Both conserved end residues are part of each CDR3. The D gene is left open where the match is weak. Size tells how often a clone was seen (once, few, many) or the class of an expanded clone, and some rows leave it out.

clone_size,j_call,v_call,d_call,cdr3_aa,cdr3_nt
once,TRBJ2-5,TRBV5-6,.,CASSPTSQETQYF,TGTGCCAGCAGCCCGACCTCCCAAGAGACCCAGTACTTC
.,TRBJ2-1,TRBV13,.,CASSVTRAYNEQFF,TGTGCCAGCAGCGTGACCAGGGCATACAATGAGCAGTTCTTC
few,TRBJ2-7,TRBV19,.,CASSNRALYEQYF,TGTGCCAGTAGCAACCGGGCCCTCTACGAGCAGTACTTC
.,TRBJ2-2,TRBV30,TRBD1,CAWSLGQVNTGELFF,TGTGCCTGGAGTCTGGGACAGGTGAACACCGGGGAGCTGTTTTTT
few,TRBJ1-2,TRBV6-5,TRBD1,CASSYSLQGHGYTF,TGTGCCAGCAGTTACTCGTTACAGGGGCATGGCTACACCTTC
.,TRBJ2-7,TRBV11-2,.,CASSFYPQNEQYF,TGTGCCAGCAGCTTTTACCCCCAGAACGAGCAGTACTTC
few,TRBJ2-1,TRBV29-1,.,CSVSSRASDEQFF,TGCAGCGTCAGTAGCCGGGCGTCTGATGAGCAGTTCTTC
.,TRBJ2-1,TRBV27,.,CASSLAGTGVNEQFF,TGTGCCAGCAGTTTGGCCGGGACTGGGGTTAATGAGCAGTTCTTC
few,TRBJ2-7,TRBV7-9,.,CASSPPSTPLYEQYF,TGTGCCAGCAGTCCACCCTCGACTCCACTCTACGAGCAGTACTTC
few,TRBJ2-7,TRBV19,.,CASSMGAAYEQYF,TGTGCCAGTAGTATGGGTGCGGCCTACGAGCAGTACTTC
.,TRBJ1-1,TRBV2,.,CASSEGRVLLNTEAFF,TGTGCCAGCAGTGAGGGCAGGGTGTTATTAAACACTGAAGCTTTCTTT
few,TRBJ2-4,TRBV29-1,.,CSVGGPGYIQYF,TGCAGCGTTGGGGGGCCGGGGTACATTCAGTACTTC
many,TRBJ1-4,TRBV7-7,.,CASSLSPGVDEKLFF,TGTGCCAGCAGCTTGAGTCCGGGAGTAGACGAAAAACTGTTTTTT
few,TRBJ1-1,TRBV28,.,CASRNDKNDFF,TGTGCCAGCAGAAATGACAAGAACGATTTCTTT
.,TRBJ2-7,TRBV30,.,CAWSVLQGYSYEQYF,TGTGCCTGGAGTGTATTGCAGGGCTACTCCTACGAGCAGTACTTC
.,TRBJ2-4,TRBV25-1,TRBD2,CASSEWVAGVGKNIQYF,TGTGCCAGCAGTGAATGGGTAGCGGGAGTGGGCAAAAACATTCAGTACTTC
few,TRBJ2-1,TRBV9,.,CASSVVGGSDRNNEQFF,TGTGCCAGCAGCGTAGTTGGAGGGAGCGACAGGAACAATGAGCAGTTCTTC
.,TRBJ2-3,TRBV2,.,CASSEIMNLAFTDTQYF,TGTGCCAGCAGTGAAATTATGAACTTGGCCTTCACAGATACGCAGTATTTT
.,TRBJ2-5,TRBV7-9,.,CASSLGPMGETQYF,TGTGCCAGCAGCTTAGGGCCGATGGGAGAGACCCAGTACTTC
few,TRBJ2-2,TRBV7-2,.,CASSFEGSTGELFF,TGTGCCAGCAGCTTCGAGGGTAGCACCGGGGAGCTGTTTTTT
once,TRBJ2-2,TRBV27,TRBD2,CASSFSGGSTGELFF,TGTGCCAGCAGTTTTAGCGGGGGCAGCACCGGGGAGCTGTTTTTT
.,TRBJ2-4,TRBV29-1,.,CSVLKPGVAKNIQYF,TGCAGCGTTTTAAAACCAGGGGTGGCCAAAAACATTCAGTACTTC
.,TRBJ2-5,TRBV7-8,.,CASTSDGNQETQYF,TGTGCCAGCACCTCCGACGGGAACCAAGAGACCCAGTACTTC
few,TRBJ2-2,TRBV4-3,.,CASSQVSRTGELFF,TGCGCCAGCAGCCAAGTGTCCCGGACCGGGGAGCTGTTTTTT
.,TRBJ2-3,TRBV14,.,CASSQVTSQDTQYF,TGTGCCAGCAGCCAAGTTACTTCACAAGATACGCAGTATTTT
few,TRBJ2-7,TRBV2,TRBD1,CASRPTGSYEQYF,TGTGCCAGCAGGCCGACAGGGTCCTACGAGCAGTACTTC
.,TRBJ2-5,TRBV28,.,CASSLIGRAETQYF,TGTGCCAGCAGTTTAATCGGGCGGGCAGAGACCCAGTACTTC
.,TRBJ2-1,TRBV30,.,CAWRRVDEQFF,TGTGCCTGGAGGAGGGTGGATGAGCAGTTCTTC
.,TRBJ2-7,TRBV7-9,TRBD2,CASRPPVVAGGEQYF,TGTGCCAGCAGGCCCCCGGTGGTAGCGGGAGGCGAGCAGTACTTC
.,TRBJ1-5,TRBV27,.,CASSLNAQENQPQHF,TGTGCCAGCAGTTTAAACGCCCAGGAGAATCAGCCCCAGCATTTT
.,TRBJ2-1,TRBV5-6,.,CASSLEGLRSYNEQFF,TGTGCCAGCAGCTTGGAAGGACTACGGTCCTACAATGAGCAGTTCTTC
few,TRBJ2-4,TRBV5-5,.,CATDLGQGDIQYF,TGTGCCACCGACTTGGGACAAGGGGACATTCAGTACTTC
.,TRBJ2-7,TRBV15,TRBD1,CATSDRLGQGFYEQYF,TGTGCCACCAGCGATCGTCTGGGACAGGGGTTCTACGAGCAGTACTTC
medium-sized,TRBJ2-3,TRBV7-8,.,CATRLDSSIADTQYF,TGTGCCACCCGCCTGGACTCCTCGATCGCAGATACGCAGTATTTT
few,TRBJ2-2,TRBV7-9,TRBD2,CASSDVAGEGTGELFF,TGTGCCAGCAGCGACGTAGCGGGAGAGGGCACCGGGGAGCTGTTTTTT
few,TRBJ1-2,TRBV7-9,.,CASTTGTRGGYTF,TGTGCCAGCACCACCGGGACGCGGGGAGGCTACACCTTC
.,TRBJ1-2,TRBV29-1,TRBD1,CSVGVRGQTHYGYTF,TGCAGCGTTGGAGTGCGGGGACAGACTCACTATGGCTACACCTTC
few,TRBJ2-7,TRBV21-1,.,CASSKRLWRQGSHEQYF,TGTGCCAGCAGCAAACGACTATGGAGACAGGGGAGCCACGAGCAGTACTTC
few,TRBJ2-2,TRBV30,TRBD2,CALLTSGVGELFF,TGTGCCTTGCTGACTAGCGGGGTCGGGGAGCTGTTTTTT
.,TRBJ2-5,TRBV7-9,.,CASSSYPDPPEETQYF,TGTGCCAGCAGCTCATACCCGGATCCCCCAGAAGAGACCCAGTACTTC
.,TRBJ2-1,TRBV9,TRBD2,CASSPAGRGAYNEQFF,TGTGCCAGCAGCCCAGCAGGGCGGGGGGCCTACAATGAGCAGTTCTTC
.,TRBJ2-1,TRBV7-2,.,CASSPPAGHDRFF,TGTGCCAGCAGCCCCCCGGCGGGCCACGATCGGTTCTTC
few,TRBJ2-7,TRBV27,.,CASSLSQGTYEQYF,TGTGCCAGCAGTTTATCGCAGGGAACCTACGAGCAGTACTTC
.,TRBJ2-3,TRBV5-4,.,CASSPEEGTQYF,TGTGCCAGCAGCCCGGAAGAGGGTACGCAGTATTTT
few,TRBJ2-1,TRBV7-6,.,CASSYDSGVGYNEQFF,TGTGCCAGCAGCTATGATTCAGGGGTGGGCTACAATGAGCAGTTCTTC
.,TRBJ1-1,TRBV29-1,.,CSVERGGNTEAFF,TGCAGCGTTGAGCGCGGGGGGAACACTGAAGCTTTCTTT
few,TRBJ2-3,TRBV7-9,TRBD1,CASSLTVRGTDTQYF,TGTGCCAGCAGCTTAACGGTCAGGGGGACAGATACGCAGTATTTT
.,TRBJ2-5,TRBV5-6,.,CASSGALQETQYF,TGTGCCAGCAGCGGGGCTCTCCAAGAGACCCAGTACTTC
few,TRBJ2-2,TRBV7-9,TRBD1,CASSSQGPNTGELFF,TGTGCCAGCAGCTCACAGGGGCCGAACACCGGGGAGCTGTTTTTT
few,TRBJ2-1,TRBV5-6,.,CASSPSPGEQFF,TGTGCCAGCAGTCCTAGCCCGGGTGAGCAGTTCTTC
once,TRBJ2-1,TRBV27,TRBD1,CASSLMGTDYNEQFF,TGTGCCAGCAGTTTAATGGGGACAGATTACAATGAGCAGTTCTTC
.,TRBJ2-1,TRBV7-3,.,CASSLSGTNEQFF,TGTGCCAGCAGCTTAAGCGGGACCAATGAGCAGTTCTTC